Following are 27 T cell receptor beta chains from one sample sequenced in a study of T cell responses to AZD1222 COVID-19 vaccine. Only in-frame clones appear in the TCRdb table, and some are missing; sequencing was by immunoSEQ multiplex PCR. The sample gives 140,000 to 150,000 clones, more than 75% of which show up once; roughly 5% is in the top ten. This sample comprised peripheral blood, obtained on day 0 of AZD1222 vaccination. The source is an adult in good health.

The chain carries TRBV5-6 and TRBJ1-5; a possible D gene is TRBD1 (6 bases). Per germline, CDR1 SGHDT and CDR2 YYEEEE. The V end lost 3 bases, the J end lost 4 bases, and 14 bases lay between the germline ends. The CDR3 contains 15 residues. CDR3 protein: CASSSLGGLNQPQHF. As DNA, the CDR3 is TGTGCCAGCAGCTCGTTGGGGGGCCTTAATCAGCCCCAGCATTTT.

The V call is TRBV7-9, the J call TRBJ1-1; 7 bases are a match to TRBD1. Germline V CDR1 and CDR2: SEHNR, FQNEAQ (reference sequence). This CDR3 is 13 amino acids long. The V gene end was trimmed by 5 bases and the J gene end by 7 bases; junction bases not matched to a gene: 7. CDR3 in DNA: TGTGCCAGCAGCCCCGAGTGGACAGGTGAAGCTTTCTTT. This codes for CASSPEWTGEAFF.

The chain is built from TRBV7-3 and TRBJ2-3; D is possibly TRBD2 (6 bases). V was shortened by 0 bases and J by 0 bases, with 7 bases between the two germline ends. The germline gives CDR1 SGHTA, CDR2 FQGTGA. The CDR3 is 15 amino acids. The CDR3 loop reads CASSLTGTSTDTQYF. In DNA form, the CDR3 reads TGTGCCAGCAGCTTAACTGGGACTAGCACAGATACGCAGTATTTT.

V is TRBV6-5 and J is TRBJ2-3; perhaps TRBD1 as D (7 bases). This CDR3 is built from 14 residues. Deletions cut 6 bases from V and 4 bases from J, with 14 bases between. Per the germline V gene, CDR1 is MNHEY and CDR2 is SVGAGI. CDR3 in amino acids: CASSNRGGADTQYF. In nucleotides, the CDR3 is TGTGCCAGCAGCAACAGGGGAGGAGCAGATACGCAGTATTTT.

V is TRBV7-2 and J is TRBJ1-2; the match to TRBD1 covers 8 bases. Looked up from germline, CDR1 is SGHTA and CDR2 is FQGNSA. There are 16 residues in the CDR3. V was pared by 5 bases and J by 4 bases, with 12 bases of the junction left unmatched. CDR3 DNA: TGTGCCAGCAGCCAAAACATAGGGACAGGCGGCTATGGCTACACCTTC. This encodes CASSQNIGTGGYGYTF.

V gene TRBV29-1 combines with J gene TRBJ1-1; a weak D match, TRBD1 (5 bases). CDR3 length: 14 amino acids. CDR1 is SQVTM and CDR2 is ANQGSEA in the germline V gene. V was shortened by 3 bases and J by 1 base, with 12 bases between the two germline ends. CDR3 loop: CSVERGAENTEAFF. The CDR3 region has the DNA TGCAGCGTTGAGCGCGGGGCCGAGAACACTGAAGCTTTCTTT.

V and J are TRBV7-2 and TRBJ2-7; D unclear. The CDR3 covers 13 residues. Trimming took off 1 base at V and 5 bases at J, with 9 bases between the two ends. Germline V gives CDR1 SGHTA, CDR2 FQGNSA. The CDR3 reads CASSLGLNHEQYF. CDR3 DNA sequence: TGTGCCAGCAGCTTAGGTCTTAACCACGAGCAGTACTTC. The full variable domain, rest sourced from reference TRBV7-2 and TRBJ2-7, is GAGVSQSPSNKVTEKGKDVELRCDPISGHTALYWYRQSLGQGLEFLIYFQGNSAPDKSGLPSDRFSAERTGGSVSTLTIQRTQQEDSAVYLCASSLGLNHEQYFGPGTRLTVT.

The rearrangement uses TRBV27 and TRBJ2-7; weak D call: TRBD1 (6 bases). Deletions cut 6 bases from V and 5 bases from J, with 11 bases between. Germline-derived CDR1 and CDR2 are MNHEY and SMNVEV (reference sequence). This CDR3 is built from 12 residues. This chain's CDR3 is CASRDRLNEQYF. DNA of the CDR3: TGTGCCAGCAGAGACAGGTTGAACGAGCAGTACTTC.

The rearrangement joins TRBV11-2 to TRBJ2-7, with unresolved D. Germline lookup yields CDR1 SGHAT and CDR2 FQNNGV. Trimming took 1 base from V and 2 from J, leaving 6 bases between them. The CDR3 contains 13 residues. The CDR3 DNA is TGTGCCAGCAGCTTAGGAGTGACCTACGAGCAGTACTTC. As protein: CASSLGVTYEQYF.

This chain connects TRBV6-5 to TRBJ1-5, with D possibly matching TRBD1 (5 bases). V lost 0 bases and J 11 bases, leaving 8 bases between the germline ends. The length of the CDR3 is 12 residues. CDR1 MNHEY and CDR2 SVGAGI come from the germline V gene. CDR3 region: CASSYSGGTQHF. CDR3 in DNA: TGTGCCAGCAGTTACTCTGGGGGAACCCAGCATTTT.

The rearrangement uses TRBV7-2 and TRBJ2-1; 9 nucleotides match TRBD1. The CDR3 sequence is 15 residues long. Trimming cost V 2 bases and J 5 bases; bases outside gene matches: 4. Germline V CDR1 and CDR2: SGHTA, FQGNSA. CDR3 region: CASSLLGQGDNEQFF. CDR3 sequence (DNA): TGTGCCAGCAGCTTATTGGGACAGGGTGACAATGAGCAGTTCTTC.

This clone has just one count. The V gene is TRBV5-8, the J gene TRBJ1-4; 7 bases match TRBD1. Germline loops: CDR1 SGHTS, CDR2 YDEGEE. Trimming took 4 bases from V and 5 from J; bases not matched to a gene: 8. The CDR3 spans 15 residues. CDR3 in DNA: TGTGCCAGCAGCCCTGGGACAGTCAAGAATGAAAAACTGTTTTTT. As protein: CASSPGTVKNEKLFF.

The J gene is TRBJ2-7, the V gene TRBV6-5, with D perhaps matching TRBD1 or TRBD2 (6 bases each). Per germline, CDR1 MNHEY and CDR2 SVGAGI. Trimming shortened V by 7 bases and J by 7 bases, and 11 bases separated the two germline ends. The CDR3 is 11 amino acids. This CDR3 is CASTQGGEQYF. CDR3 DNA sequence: TGTGCCAGCACCCAAGGGGGGGAGCAGTACTTC.

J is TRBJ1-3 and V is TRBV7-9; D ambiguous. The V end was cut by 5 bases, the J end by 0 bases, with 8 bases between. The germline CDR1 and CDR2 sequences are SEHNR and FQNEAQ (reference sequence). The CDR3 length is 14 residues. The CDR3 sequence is CASSTDTSGNTIYF. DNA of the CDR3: TGTGCCAGCAGCACCGACACCTCTGGAAACACCATATATTTT. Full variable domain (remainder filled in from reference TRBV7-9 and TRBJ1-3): DTGVSQNPRHKITKRGQNVTFRCDPISEHNRLYWYRQTLGQGPEFLTYFQNEAQLEKSRLLSDRFSAERPKGSFSTLEIQRTEQGDSAMYLCASSTDTSGNTIYFGEGSWLTVV.

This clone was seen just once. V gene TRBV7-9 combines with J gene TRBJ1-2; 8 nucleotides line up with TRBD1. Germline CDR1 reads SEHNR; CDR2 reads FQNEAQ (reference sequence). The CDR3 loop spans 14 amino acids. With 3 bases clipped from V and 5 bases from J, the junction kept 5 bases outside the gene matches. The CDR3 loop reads CASSFGQGGYGYTF. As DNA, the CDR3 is TGTGCCAGCAGCTTCGGACAGGGCGGGTATGGCTACACCTTC.

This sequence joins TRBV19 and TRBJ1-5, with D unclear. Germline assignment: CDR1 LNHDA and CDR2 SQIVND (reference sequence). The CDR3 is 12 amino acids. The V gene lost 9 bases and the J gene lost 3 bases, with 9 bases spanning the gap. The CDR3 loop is CASAYNNQPQHF. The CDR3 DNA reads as TGTGCCAGCGCCTATAACAATCAGCCCCAGCATTTT.

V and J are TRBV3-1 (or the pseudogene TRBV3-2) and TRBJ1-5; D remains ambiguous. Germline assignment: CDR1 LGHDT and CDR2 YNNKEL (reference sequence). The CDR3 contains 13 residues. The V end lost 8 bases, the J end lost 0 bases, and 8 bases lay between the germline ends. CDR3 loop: CASGQDSNQPQHF. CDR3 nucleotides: TGTGCCAGCGGTCAGGATAGCAATCAGCCCCAGCATTTT.

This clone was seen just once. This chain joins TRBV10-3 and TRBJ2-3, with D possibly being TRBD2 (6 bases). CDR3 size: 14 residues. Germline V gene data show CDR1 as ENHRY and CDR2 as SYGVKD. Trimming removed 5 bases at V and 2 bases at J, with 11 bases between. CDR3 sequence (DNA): TGTGCCATCAGTTTAGCGGATTACACAGATACGCAGTATTTT. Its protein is CAISLADYTDTQYF.

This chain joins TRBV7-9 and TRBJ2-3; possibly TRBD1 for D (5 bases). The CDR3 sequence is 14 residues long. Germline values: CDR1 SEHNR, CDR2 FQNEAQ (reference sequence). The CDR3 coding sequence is TGTGCTACGGGCCTAGGGGCTAGCACAGATACGCAGTATTTT. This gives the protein CATGLGASTDTQYF.

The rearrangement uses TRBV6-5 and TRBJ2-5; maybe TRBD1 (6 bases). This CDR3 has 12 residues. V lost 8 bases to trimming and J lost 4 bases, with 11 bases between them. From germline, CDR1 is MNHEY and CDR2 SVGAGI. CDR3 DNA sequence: TGTGCCAGCGGTACAGGGTCAGAGACCCAGTACTTC. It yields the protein CASGTGSETQYF.

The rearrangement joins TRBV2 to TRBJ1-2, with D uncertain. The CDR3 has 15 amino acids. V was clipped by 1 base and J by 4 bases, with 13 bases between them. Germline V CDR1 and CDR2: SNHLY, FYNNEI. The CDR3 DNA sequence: TGTGCCAGCAGTGAAGACAGCCCTCGGGGCTATGGCTACACCTTC. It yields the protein CASSEDSPRGYGYTF.

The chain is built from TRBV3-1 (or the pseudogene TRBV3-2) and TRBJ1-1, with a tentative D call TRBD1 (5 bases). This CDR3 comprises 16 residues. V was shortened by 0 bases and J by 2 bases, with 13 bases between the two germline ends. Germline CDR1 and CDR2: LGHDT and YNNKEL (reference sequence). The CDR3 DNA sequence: TGTGCCAGCAGCCAAGATCAAGGCAGGACAAACACTGAAGCTTTCTTT. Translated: CASSQDQGRTNTEAFF.

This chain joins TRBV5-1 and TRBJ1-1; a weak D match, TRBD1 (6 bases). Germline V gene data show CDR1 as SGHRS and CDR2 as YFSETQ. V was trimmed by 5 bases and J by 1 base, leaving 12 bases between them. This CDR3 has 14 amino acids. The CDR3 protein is CASRQQGSNTEAFF. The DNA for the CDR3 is TGCGCCAGCAGACAACAGGGATCGAACACTGAAGCTTTCTTT.

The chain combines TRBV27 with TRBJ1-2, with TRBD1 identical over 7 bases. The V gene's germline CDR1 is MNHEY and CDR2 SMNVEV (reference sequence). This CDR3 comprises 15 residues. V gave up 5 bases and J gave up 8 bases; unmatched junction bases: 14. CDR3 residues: CASSTNPGQPWGYTF. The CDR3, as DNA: TGTGCCAGCAGTACGAATCCGGGACAGCCTTGGGGCTACACCTTC.

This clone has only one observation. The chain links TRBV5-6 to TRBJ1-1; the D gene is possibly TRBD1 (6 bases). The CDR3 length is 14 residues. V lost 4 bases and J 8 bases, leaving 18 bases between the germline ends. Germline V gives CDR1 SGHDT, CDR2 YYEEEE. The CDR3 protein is CASSLGGGGREAFF. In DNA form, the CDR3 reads TGTGCCAGCAGCCTGGGCGGTGGGGGGCGAGAAGCTTTCTTT.

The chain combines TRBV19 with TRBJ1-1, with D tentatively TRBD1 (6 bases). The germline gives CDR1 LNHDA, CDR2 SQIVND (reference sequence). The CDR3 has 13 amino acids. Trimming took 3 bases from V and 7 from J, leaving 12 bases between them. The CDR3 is CASSISGGVEAFF. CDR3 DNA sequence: TGTGCCAGTAGTATCTCGGGGGGCGTTGAAGCTTTCTTT.

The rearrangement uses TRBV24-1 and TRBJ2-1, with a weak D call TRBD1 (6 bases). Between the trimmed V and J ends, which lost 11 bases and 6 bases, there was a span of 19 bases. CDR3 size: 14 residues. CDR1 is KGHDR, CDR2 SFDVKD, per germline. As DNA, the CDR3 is TGTGCCAGCAGGTCTAATGGGGGCGGCAATGAGCAGTTCTTC. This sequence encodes CASRSNGGGNEQFF.